Sequencing of this T cell receptor beta chain was carried out in a study of T cells in Graves' hyperthyroidism and ophthalmopathy. Trimming removed 2 bases from V and 1 base from J, with 5 bases in between. The CDR3 is made up of 13 amino acids. CDR1 is MNHEY, CDR2 SVGAGI, per germline. About this clonotype itself: Its target is not known.

Amplification of TCR beta CDR3 regions was performed using RNA transcripts as template. With the HTBI primer set, the TCR CDR3 went through a first round of RT-PCR. Each CDR3 protein gets one entry after TCRdb re-called the multiplex PCR reads with MiXCR. The table has 280,000 or so distinct CDR3 sequences, 20% to 25% seen once. Exclusion criteria comprised uncontrolled infection, other autoimmune disease, pregnancy or lactation. Ahead of any ophthalmopathy symptoms, the blood sample was obtained at the first diagnosis of hyperthyroidism. The study's findings and limits: Appearing also in blood were most of the thyroid clonotypes expanded above 0.001.

The V and J genes are TRBV6-5 and TRBJ2-5; no firm D call. The sample taken for sequencing was blood. This clonotype originated in a man in his forties with Graves' hyperthyroidism that later progressed to Graves' ophthalmopathy. The CDR3 sequence: CASSYTLQETQYF. The CDR3 bases are TGTGCCAGCAGTTACACCCTCCAAGAGACCCAGTACTTC.